The 27 T cell receptor beta chains listed next were all sequenced from one sample in a study of patients and donors after allogeneic stem cell transplantation. TCRdb independently ran MiXCR on the RT-PCR reads; one entry per CDR3 protein. This repertoire shows about 74,000 distinct CDR3 sequences, less than 30% found once; its top ten account for 26%. The sequencing sample was made of blood, either unsorted or a sorted T cell fraction (not recorded which). These receptors all stem from a human donor who was either an allogeneic HSCT recipient or a stem cell or donor lymphocyte infusion donor (not recorded which). It is not recorded whose cells these are; they may come from a transplant donor.

This clonotype has ten or more counts. In DNA form, the CDR3 reads TGTGCCAGCAGCCAGTGGGGCCTCCGTTGGCAGTTCTTC. Translated: CASSQWGLRWQFF. The rearrangement links TRBV14 to TRBJ2-1; D is possibly TRBD1 (5 bases). The CDR3 consists of 13 residues. Trimming shortened V by 3 bases and J by 12 bases, and 15 bases separated the two germline ends. Per germline, CDR1 SGHDN and CDR2 FVKESK.

The CDR3, as DNA: TGTGCCAGCAGTTTAACGTCAGATACGCAGTATTTT. As protein: CASSLTSDTQYF. The chain combines TRBV12-3 or TRBV12-4 with TRBJ2-3; the D is unclear. The V gene lost 2 bases and the J gene lost 4 bases, with 4 bases spanning the gap. The CDR3 has 12 residues.

Only a few counts were recorded for this clonotype. The chain is built from TRBV2 and TRBJ2-7, with D perhaps assigned TRBD1 or TRBD2 (6 bases each). Trimming took off 6 bases at V and 4 bases at J, with 16 bases between the two ends. CDR3 length: 14 residues. Looked up from germline, CDR1 is SNHLY and CDR2 is FYNNEI. CDR3 in amino acids: CASSRRVGGYEQYF. The CDR3, as DNA: TGTGCCAGCAGCCGCCGGGTAGGGGGGTACGAGCAGTACTTC.

J is TRBJ2-1 and V is TRBV5-5; D is ambiguous. Germline lookup yields CDR1 SGHKS and CDR2 YYEKEE (reference sequence). The CDR3 totals 12 residues. Trimming shortened V by 2 bases and J by 6 bases, and 6 bases separated the two germline ends. In nucleotides, the CDR3 is TGTGCCAGCAGCTTCTTAGTCAATGAGCAGTTCTTC. Its translation is CASSFLVNEQFF.

This clonotype has only a few counts. The chain has TRBV9 and TRBJ1-2; possibly TRBD1 for D (5 bases). The CDR3 consists of 13 residues. The V gene's germline CDR1 is SGDLS and CDR2 YYNGEE. V was clipped by 2 bases and J by 8 bases, with 13 bases between them. CDR3 loop: CASSVAGTGGYTF. Here the CDR3 DNA reads TGTGCCAGCAGCGTGGCAGGGACGGGAGGCTACACCTTC.

The chain combines TRBV5-1 with TRBJ2-2; D call uncertain. V was pared by 1 base and J by 5 bases, with 15 bases between. CDR3 length equals 16 residues. Germline V gives CDR1 SGHRS, CDR2 YFSETQ. CDR3: CASSLSITVGTGELFF. CDR3 in DNA: TGCGCCAGCAGCTTGTCGATCACGGTGGGGACCGGGGAGCTGTTTTTT.

This chain connects TRBV5-5 to TRBJ2-7; 7 nucleotides agree with TRBD1. V dropped 0 bases and J dropped 3; count of bases not matched to a gene: 9. This CDR3 has 16 amino acids. CDR1 and CDR2 (germline): SGHKS, YYEKEE (reference sequence). The CDR3 coding sequence is TGTGCCAGCAGCTTGGGCCCGACAGGGACGTTCTACGAGCAGTACTTC. Its protein product is CASSLGPTGTFYEQYF.

This chain joins TRBV2 and TRBJ2-1; D possibly corresponds to TRBD2 (6 bases). The V end was cut by 4 bases, the J end by 2 bases, with 9 bases between. The CDR3 consists of 14 residues. Germline V gene data show CDR1 as SNHLY and CDR2 as FYNNEI. This CDR3 reads CASSGLVAYNEQFF. Here the CDR3 DNA reads TGTGCCAGCAGTGGACTAGTTGCCTACAATGAGCAGTTCTTC.

The chain joins TRBV7-7 to TRBJ2-3, with TRBD2 matching 8 bases. This CDR3 is 17 amino acids long. CDR1 is SSHAT and CDR2 is FNYEAQ in the germline V gene (reference sequence). Trimming at V came to 2 bases and at J to 3 bases, leaving 10 bases not matched to a gene. The CDR3 spells CASSLTLRGGGTDTQYF. DNA of the CDR3: TGTGCCAGCAGCTTAACCCTCCGGGGCGGGGGGACAGATACGCAGTATTTT.

This clonotype was counted a few times. The CDR3 nucleotides read TGTGCCATCAGTGACCCGGGACAGTCATACTCCTACGAGCAGTACTTC. Protein sequence: CAISDPGQSYSYEQYF. The chain has TRBV10-3 and TRBJ2-7, with TRBD1 matching over 7 bases. CDR3 length: 16 residues. The germline V gene has CDR1 ENHRY and CDR2 SYGVKD. J lost 0 bases, V lost 3 bases, and 8 bases had no gene match.

The gene calls are TRBV12-3 or TRBV12-4 and TRBJ2-3; D remains ambiguous. The V and J ends lost 1 base and 3 bases respectively, with 5 bases between them. The CDR3 sequence is 13 residues long. The CDR3 DNA is TGTGCCAGCAGTTTAGGGCAAACAGATACGCAGTATTTT. This codes for CASSLGQTDTQYF.

The chain carries TRBV30 and TRBJ2-5; TRBD1 matches 10 bases. The CDR3 consists of 15 residues. Germline V gene sequence: CDR1 GTSNPN, CDR2 SVGIG (reference sequence). The V and J ends lost 7 bases and 7 bases, in that order; junction bases with no gene match: 15. CDR3 coding DNA: TGTGCCTCCTACCGGGACAGGGGAGGCCCGGGGACCCAGTACTTC. Amino acids: CASYRDRGGPGTQYF. Full variable domain (outside the CDR3, taken from reference TRBV30 and TRBJ2-5): SQTIHQWPATLVQPVGSPLSLECTVEGTSNPNLYWYRQAAGRGLQLLFYSVGIGQISSEVPQNLSASRPQDRQFILSSKKLLLSDSGFYLCASYRDRGGPGTQYFGPGTRLLVL.

The chain uses TRBV24-1 and TRBJ2-2; D unclear. Trimming shortened V by 5 bases and J by 2 bases, and 8 bases separated the two germline ends. CDR1 and CDR2 from the germline V gene are KGHDR and SFDVKD. The CDR3 contains 14 residues. The CDR3 sequence is CATSVGFNTGELFF. The DNA for the CDR3 is TGTGCCACCAGTGTGGGATTTAACACCGGGGAGCTGTTTTTT.

This clonotype was counted many times. CDR3 coding DNA: TGCAGCGTTGCCGGGGTTCGGGACAGGGTTTACAATGAGCAGTTCTTC. Its protein product is CSVAGVRDRVYNEQFF. The genes are TRBV29-1 and TRBJ2-1, with TRBD1 matching over 9 bases. This CDR3 spans 16 amino acids. Per the germline V gene, CDR1 is SQVTM and CDR2 is ANQGSEA. The trim removed 4 bases at V and 4 bases at J, leaving 11 bases unmatched.

Of note for this clonotype: This may be a read error: a much more frequent sequence differs by one nucleotide. The V call is TRBV7-2, the J call TRBJ2-5, with D hard to call. The V gene lost 1 base and the J gene lost 7 bases, with 4 bases spanning the gap. Germline V gives CDR1 SGHTA, CDR2 FQGNSA. This CDR3 has 11 residues. CDR3 protein: CASSLGGTQYF. The CDR3 DNA sequence: TGTGCCAGCAGCTTAGGGGGGACCCAGTACTTC. Full variable domain (rest looked up from reference TRBV7-2 and TRBJ2-5): GAGVSQSPSNKVTEKGKDVELRCDPISGHTALYWYRQSLGQGLEFLIYFQGNSAPDKSGLPSDRFSAERTGGSVSTLTIQRTQQEDSAVYLCASSLGGTQYFGPGTRLLVL.

The V gene is TRBV28, the J gene TRBJ2-5, with 9 bases lining up with TRBD2. This CDR3 spans 16 amino acids. The V gene end was trimmed by 2 bases and the J gene end by 2 bases; junction bases not matched to a gene: 6. Germline V lookup: CDR1 MDHEN, CDR2 SYDVKM. DNA for the CDR3: TGTGCCAGCAGTTTACTCCAGAGCGGGGGGCAAGAGACCCAGTACTTC. Translation: CASSLLQSGGQETQYF.

In this sample, this clonotype turned up many times. The J gene is TRBJ2-3, the V gene TRBV6-5, with D possibly being TRBD2 (7 bases). The germline gives CDR1 MNHEY, CDR2 SVGAGI. The CDR3 sequence is 15 residues long. V shed 4 bases and J shed 6 bases, with 17 bases lying between them. CDR3 residues: CASSLGGGSWDTQYF. For the CDR3, the DNA is TGTGCCAGCAGTTTGGGGGGGGGCTCATGGGATACGCAGTATTTT.

V gene TRBV20-1 combines with J gene TRBJ1-2, with 8 bases aligning to TRBD1. Germline V gene data show CDR1 as DFQATT and CDR2 as SNEGSKA (reference sequence). This CDR3 region has 14 residues. The junction had 10 bases not matched to a gene; V was cut back by 4 bases and J by 6 bases. CDR3 region: CSAIGGQGINGYTF. The CDR3 DNA follows: TGCAGTGCTATAGGAGGACAGGGAATAAATGGCTACACCTTC.

This clonotype came up a few times. V and J are TRBV5-1 and TRBJ1-1; D is possibly TRBD1 (5 bases). The CDR3 covers 16 residues. V was clipped by 2 bases and J by 4 bases, with 18 bases between them. CDR1 and CDR2 from the germline V gene are SGHRS and YFSETQ. Here the CDR3 reads CASSFLQGSRGTEAFF. In DNA form, the CDR3 reads TGCGCCAGCAGCTTTCTCCAGGGTTCCCGGGGCACTGAAGCTTTCTTT.

The chain uses TRBV14 and TRBJ1-1; possibly TRBD1 for D (6 bases). The V and J ends lost 4 bases and 8 bases respectively, with 17 bases between them. The length of the CDR3 is 14 residues. The germline gives CDR1 SGHDN, CDR2 FVKESK. The CDR3 DNA follows: TGTGCCAGCAGCCGCCCCGGGGGGCACTACGAAGCTTTCTTT. Translating gives CASSRPGGHYEAFF.

The rearrangement joins TRBV4-3 to TRBJ2-5, with D uncertain. Trimming pared 4 bases from V and 5 bases from J, leaving 17 bases between. The germline V gene encodes CDR1 LGHNA and CDR2 YSLEER. This CDR3 contains 15 residues. The CDR3 DNA sequence: TGCGCCAGCAGCCCTTCTCGCTCGGTTAGGGAGACCCAGTACTTC. Its translation is CASSPSRSVRETQYF.

This clonotype occurred a few times. The chain is built from TRBV20-1 and TRBJ1-4, with D perhaps TRBD1 (5 bases). V was trimmed by 0 bases and J by 3 bases, leaving 17 bases between them. Germline assignment: CDR1 DFQATT and CDR2 SNEGSKA (reference sequence). The CDR3 is 17 residues long. The CDR3 protein is CSARDILRDGSNEKLFF. The CDR3 bases are TGCAGTGCTAGAGATATCTTAAGGGACGGATCTAATGAAAAACTGTTTTTT.

Ten or more counts support this clonotype. V and J are TRBV7-9 and TRBJ1-1, with a tentative D call TRBD1 (5 bases). The germline CDR1 and CDR2 sequences are SEHNR and FQNEAQ (reference sequence). V gave up 3 bases and J gave up 8 bases, with 10 bases separating them. CDR3 length: 12 residues. The CDR3: CASSLGRNEAFF. The DNA of the CDR3 is TGTGCCAGCAGCTTGGGGCGGAACGAAGCTTTCTTT. Together with reference TRBV7-9 and TRBJ1-1, the CDR3 gives the full variable domain: DTGVSQNPRHKITKRGQNVTFRCDPISEHNRLYWYRQTLGQGPEFLTYFQNEAQLEKSRLLSDRFSAERPKGSFSTLEIQRTEQGDSAMYLCASSLGRNEAFFGQGTRLTVV.

The rearrangement links TRBV3-1 to TRBJ2-5; the D is unclear. The V gene's germline CDR1 is LGHDT and CDR2 YNNKEL (reference sequence). The CDR3 sequence is 16 residues long. Trimming stripped 0 bases from V and 1 base from J, with 12 bases between. In nucleotides, the CDR3 is TGTGCCAGCAGCCAAGATTCAGGCCTTCTCCAAGAGACCCAGTACTTC. Protein product: CASSQDSGLLQETQYF.

CDR3 region: CASTTLAGATDTQYF. CDR3 nucleotide sequence: TGTGCCAGCACGACATTAGCGGGCGCAACAGATACGCAGTATTTT. The rearrangement links TRBV12-3 or TRBV12-4 to TRBJ2-3, with 7 bases identical to TRBD2. V shed 7 bases and J 3 bases; nucleotides not matched to a gene: 10. CDR3 length equals 15 residues.

This clonotype turned up a few times. V gene TRBV10-3 combines with J gene TRBJ1-1; 8 bases are a match to TRBD1. This CDR3 is 15 amino acids long. Germline V CDR1 and CDR2: ENHRY, SYGVKD. V dropped 6 bases and J dropped 4; count of bases not matched to a gene: 10. The DNA for the CDR3 is TGTGCCATCAGAAGGACAGGGACTACTCCCACTGAAGCTTTCTTT. As protein: CAIRRTGTTPTEAFF.

This chain joins TRBV7-9 and TRBJ2-7, with 11 bases lining up with TRBD2. The CDR3 spans 13 residues. V trimming: 3 bases; J trimming: 7 bases; junction bases outside the gene matches: 2. Germline V gene sequence: CDR1 SEHNR, CDR2 FQNEAQ (reference sequence). The CDR3 region is CASSLLAGGEQYF. The CDR3, as DNA: TGTGCCAGCAGCTTGCTAGCGGGAGGTGAGCAGTACTTC.